This T cell receptor (beta chain) was observed in a study of vaccination and CD4 T cells after COVID-19. Cultured CD4+ T cell DNA was sequenced using the Oncomine TCR Beta short-read assay. TCRdb analysed the PCR reads with MiXCR anew, one entry per CDR3 protein. The sample contains around 25,000 distinct CDR3 sequences, approximately 59% of which appear only once. The CDR3 is 12 amino acids. Germline values: CDR1 SGHVS, CDR2 FNYEAQ. V was shortened by 0 bases and J by 8 bases, with 5 bases between the two germline ends. Regarding treatment: 10-day PBMC culture with coronavirus spike peptide pools or control peptides (ViraFEST assay). For this clonotype: Its target is not known.

The receptor was isolated from a human donor who had recovered from COVID-19. V and J are TRBV7-6 and TRBJ2-1; D remains unclear. Sequenced sample: CD4+ T cells from blood, cultured in vitro. The CDR3 coding sequence is TGTGCCAGCAGCTTAGCGGACCATGAGCAGTTCTTC. Residues: CASSLADHEQFF.